The source of this T cell receptor beta chain is a study of spatial heterogeneity in lung cancer. Time point of the sample: sample taken at primary tumor resection. Whole RNA came from tumor, nontumor lung or frozen PBMC and was sequenced without being sorted. With V trimmed by 6 bases and J by 4 bases, 4 bases remained unmatched. The CDR3 totals 13 residues. Germline-derived CDR1 and CDR2 are MNHEY and SVGEGT. MiXCR, applied by TCRdb to the 5' RACE reads, yields one record per CDR3 protein. The sample has 40,000 or so distinct CDR3 sequences, 6.5% to 9.5% seen once. The sequence derives from a male donor with early-stage non-small cell lung cancer. This chain uses TRBV6-2 or TRBV6-3 with TRBJ1-2; the match to TRBD1 covers 8 bases. Sample: PBMCs, taken at surgery. The CDR3 loop is CASRPTGVYGYTF. The CDR3 DNA follows: TGTGCCAGCAGGCCGACAGGGGTCTATGGCTACACCTTC.